These 17 T cell receptor beta chains were sequenced from one sample in a study of vaccination effects on CD4 cells after COVID-19 (dated by TCRdb to between 2022 and 2023). No antigen is known for these receptors. Libraries were made using the immunoSEQ multiplex PCR assay. The table comes from immuneACCESS by way of TCRdb, which keeps in-frame sequences with V and J called. Part of the clones is missing from these tables; in studies checked, under half for an unresolved V gene and the rest for unknown reasons. The table for this sample lists 30,000 to 40,000 clones; approximately 72% of them were counted only once. The ten largest clones take up around 12% of the sample. To identify antigen-specific CD4+ T cell clonotypes by their expansion, the ViraFEST assay first stimulated PBMC with viral peptide pools and then applied TCR sequencing. After more than 9 days of culture, CD4+ T cells were isolated with the EasySep CD4+ T cell isolation kit. Each participant received two doses of an mRNA SARS-CoV-2 vaccine, either BNT162b2 or mRNA-1273.

Material: CD4+ T cells from PBMCs cultured with HCoV-229E spike peptides, obtained after COVID-19 vaccination. Reading the label with the study, this specimen's cell subset or site is: HCoV-229E spike overlapping peptide pool stimulation. The source of these receptors is a human donor who received a COVID-19 vaccine.

The J gene is TRBJ2-3, the V gene TRBV24-1; no clear D gene. In germline, CDR1 is KGHDR, CDR2 SFDVKD. CDR3 length: 12 residues. V was clipped by 5 bases and J by 0 bases, with 2 bases between them. CDR3 DNA: TGTGCCACCAGTGTAAGCACAGATACGCAGTATTTT. Its translation: CATSVSTDTQYF.

The chain uses TRBV19 and TRBJ2-7, with D unresolved. Germline CDR1 LNHDA, CDR2 SQIVND (reference sequence). The CDR3 is made up of 13 amino acids. V gave up 7 bases and J gave up 0 bases, with 10 bases separating them. The CDR3 sequence: CASKAESSYEQYF. Written as DNA, the CDR3 is TGTGCCAGTAAGGCTGAGAGCTCCTACGAGCAGTACTTC.

V and J are TRBV5-1 and TRBJ2-2, with D perhaps being TRBD1 or TRBD2 (6 bases each). Germline V gives CDR1 SGHRS, CDR2 YFSETQ. Trimming took off 1 base at V and 4 bases at J, with 14 bases between the two ends. CDR3 length equals 16 residues. CDR3 residues: CASSLNRGHTTGELFF. The CDR3 DNA is TGCGCCAGCAGCTTGAACCGGGGGCACACCACCGGGGAGCTGTTTTTT.

V gene TRBV9 combines with J gene TRBJ2-2; the D is unclear. V lost 3 bases, J lost 5 bases, and 8 bases lay in between. The CDR3 extends over 13 amino acids. Germline V gene data show CDR1 as SGDLS and CDR2 as YYNGEE. The CDR3 DNA is TGTGCCAGCAGCGCCGTAAAAACCGGGGAGCTGTTTTTT. Residues: CASSAVKTGELFF.

V usage is TRBV19 and J usage is TRBJ1-3, with no clear D. Trimming cost V 0 bases and J 0 bases, with 9 bases left between them. Germline CDR1 is LNHDA and CDR2 is SQIVND (reference sequence). This CDR3 region has 16 residues. CDR3 sequence: CASSIEATNSGNTIYF. Written as DNA, the CDR3 is TGTGCCAGTAGTATAGAGGCCACCAACTCTGGAAACACCATATATTTT.

Only a few counts were recorded for this clone. This chain uses TRBV6-6 with TRBJ1-4; D unresolved. V was trimmed by 10 bases and J by 7 bases, leaving 19 bases between them. CDR1 MNHNY and CDR2 SVGAGI come from the germline V gene (reference sequence). This CDR3 is built from 14 residues. This CDR3 is CATRDPPWIEKLFF. In nucleotides, the CDR3 is TGTGCCACAAGAGATCCCCCATGGATTGAAAAACTGTTTTTT.

This clone was counted a few times. The chain is built from TRBV3-1 (or the pseudogene TRBV3-2) and TRBJ2-1; 8 bases fit TRBD2. Germline V CDR1 and CDR2: LGHDT, YNNKEL (reference sequence). The CDR3 contains 15 residues. The trim removed 4 bases at V and 6 bases at J, leaving 8 bases unmatched. The CDR3 protein is CASSPQGLVINEQFF. The CDR3 coding sequence is TGTGCCAGCAGCCCCCAGGGACTAGTCATCAATGAGCAGTTCTTC.

The V gene is TRBV6-5, the J gene TRBJ1-5; a possible D gene is TRBD1 (6 bases). From germline, CDR1 is MNHEY and CDR2 SVGAGI. With 7 bases removed from V and 3 bases from J, the gap between germline ends came to 16 bases. This CDR3 has 15 amino acids. The CDR3 DNA reads as TGTGCCAGCATGTTTCGCAGGGGATCCAATCAGCCCCAGCATTTT. Its translation: CASMFRRGSNQPQHF.

The chain employs TRBV5-1 and TRBJ2-5, with D maybe TRBD1 (5 bases). The length of the CDR3 is 14 residues. V shed 2 bases and J shed 1 base, with 9 bases lying between them. Germline V gene sequence: CDR1 SGHRS, CDR2 YFSETQ. CDR3 protein: CASSLGQAQETQYF. Here the CDR3 DNA reads TGCGCCAGCAGCTTAGGACAAGCCCAAGAGACCCAGTACTTC.

This clone has only a few counts. The chain links TRBV19 to TRBJ2-7, with TRBD1 identical over 8 bases. Germline lookup yields CDR1 LNHDA and CDR2 SQIVND (reference sequence). After removal of 6 bases from V and 2 bases from J, the junction contained 6 bases not matched to a gene. The CDR3 sequence is 14 residues long. The CDR3 is CASRPPGQAYEQYF. The CDR3 DNA is TGTGCCAGTAGGCCCCCGGGACAGGCCTACGAGCAGTACTTC. The full variable domain, rest sourced from reference TRBV19 and TRBJ2-7, is DGGITQSPKYLFRKEGQNVTLSCEQNLNHDAMYWYRQDPGQGLRLIYYSQIVNDFQKGDIAEGYSVSREKKESFPLTVTSAQKNPTAFYLCASRPPGQAYEQYFGPGTRLTVT.

The chain uses TRBV6-2 or TRBV6-3 and TRBJ2-7; D call uncertain. Trimming shortened V by 2 bases and J by 0 bases, and 8 bases separated the two germline ends. The CDR3 length is 14 residues. Germline V gene lookup returns CDR1 MNHEY and CDR2 SVGEGT. The CDR3 loop reads CASSYPGPSYEQYF. In DNA, the CDR3 is TGTGCCAGCAGTTACCCGGGTCCCTCCTACGAGCAGTACTTC.

The CDR3 coding sequence is TGTGCCAGCAGCCAGGGGGGGAAAGAGACCCAGTACTTC. It is translated as CASSQGGKETQYF. The chain combines TRBV3-1 (or the pseudogene TRBV3-2) with TRBJ2-5, with 7 bases identical to TRBD2. This CDR3 has 13 residues. The germline gives CDR1 LGHDT, CDR2 YNNKEL (reference sequence). V was pared by 3 bases and J by 3 bases, with 1 base of the junction left unmatched.

J is TRBJ1-3 and V is TRBV11-2; D call uncertain. Trimming shortened V by 4 bases and J by 7 bases, and 8 bases separated the two germline ends. This CDR3 has 12 amino acids. The germline gives CDR1 SGHAT, CDR2 FQNNGV. The CDR3 coding sequence is TGTGCCAGCAGCTCTCCGGGGAACACCATATATTTT. It codes for CASSSPGNTIYF. Based on the CDR3 plus reference TRBV11-2 and TRBJ1-3, the full variable domain is EAGVAQSPRYKIIEKRQSVAFWCNPISGHATLYWYQQILGQGPKLLIQFQNNGVVDDSQLPKDRFSAERLKGVDSTLKIQPAKLEDSAVYLCASSSPGNTIYFGEGSWLTVV.

CDR3 region: CASSYFPLGEKLFF. The DNA of the CDR3 is TGTGCCAGCAGTTATTTCCCATTGGGTGAAAAACTGTTTTTT. The chain uses TRBV27 and TRBJ1-4; no definite D call. CDR1 is MNHEY, CDR2 SMNVEV, per germline (reference sequence). Trimming cost V 4 bases and J 7 bases, with 13 bases left between them. CDR3 length: 14 amino acids.

J is TRBJ2-6 and V is TRBV11-3, with TRBD1 as a possible D gene (6 bases). The CDR3 runs 17 residues. Between the trimmed V and J ends, which lost 4 bases and 0 bases, there was a span of 13 bases. The germline CDR1 and CDR2 sequences are SGHNT and YENEEA. The CDR3 spells CASSSDARGSGANVLTF. Written as DNA, the CDR3 is TGTGCCAGCAGCTCAGACGCCAGGGGCTCTGGGGCCAACGTCCTGACTTTC.

The chain couples TRBV5-1 to TRBJ1-1; no clear D gene. The germline V gene encodes CDR1 SGHRS and CDR2 YFSETQ. Trimming cost V 4 bases and J 5 bases, with 9 bases left between them. CDR3 length: 12 amino acids. This CDR3 reads CASSVAGTEAFF. In DNA, the CDR3 is TGCGCCAGCAGCGTGGCGGGTACTGAAGCTTTCTTT.

The chain joins TRBV24-1 to TRBJ1-2; no definite D call. The CDR3 loop spans 14 amino acids. The V end was cut by 5 bases, the J end by 7 bases, with 16 bases between. Germline V CDR1 and CDR2: KGHDR, SFDVKD. The CDR3 here is CATSGQPAFGGYTF. The CDR3 DNA reads as TGTGCCACCAGTGGGCAACCAGCTTTTGGTGGCTACACCTTC.